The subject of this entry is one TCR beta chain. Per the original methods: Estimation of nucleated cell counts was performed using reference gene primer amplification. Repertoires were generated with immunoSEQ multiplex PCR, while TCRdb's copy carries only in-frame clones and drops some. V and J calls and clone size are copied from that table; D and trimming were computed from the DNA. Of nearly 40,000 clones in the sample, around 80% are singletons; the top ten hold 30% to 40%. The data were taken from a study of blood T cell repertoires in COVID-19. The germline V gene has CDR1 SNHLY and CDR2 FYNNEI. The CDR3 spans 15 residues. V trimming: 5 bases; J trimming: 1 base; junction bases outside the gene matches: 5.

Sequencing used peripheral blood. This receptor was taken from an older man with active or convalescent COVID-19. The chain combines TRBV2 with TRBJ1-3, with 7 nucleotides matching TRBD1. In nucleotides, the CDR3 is TGTGCCAGCAGTACCTCAGGGGGTTCTGGAAACACCATATATTTT. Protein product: CASSTSGGSGNTIYF.